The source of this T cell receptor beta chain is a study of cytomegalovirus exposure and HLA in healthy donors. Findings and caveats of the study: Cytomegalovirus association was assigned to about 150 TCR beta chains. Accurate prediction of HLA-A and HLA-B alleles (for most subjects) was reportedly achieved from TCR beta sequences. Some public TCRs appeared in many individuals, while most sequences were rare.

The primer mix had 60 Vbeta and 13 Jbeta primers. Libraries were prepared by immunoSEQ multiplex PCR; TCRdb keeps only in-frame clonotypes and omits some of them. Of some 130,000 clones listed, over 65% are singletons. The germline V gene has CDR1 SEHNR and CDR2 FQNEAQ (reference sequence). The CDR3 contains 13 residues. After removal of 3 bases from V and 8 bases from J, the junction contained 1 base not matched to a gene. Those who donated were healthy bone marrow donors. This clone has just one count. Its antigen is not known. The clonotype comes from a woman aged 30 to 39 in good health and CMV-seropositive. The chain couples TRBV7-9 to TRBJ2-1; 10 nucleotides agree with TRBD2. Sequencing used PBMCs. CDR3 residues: CASSFSGGDEQFF. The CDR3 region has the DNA TGTGCCAGCAGCTTCAGCGGGGGGGATGAGCAGTTCTTC.